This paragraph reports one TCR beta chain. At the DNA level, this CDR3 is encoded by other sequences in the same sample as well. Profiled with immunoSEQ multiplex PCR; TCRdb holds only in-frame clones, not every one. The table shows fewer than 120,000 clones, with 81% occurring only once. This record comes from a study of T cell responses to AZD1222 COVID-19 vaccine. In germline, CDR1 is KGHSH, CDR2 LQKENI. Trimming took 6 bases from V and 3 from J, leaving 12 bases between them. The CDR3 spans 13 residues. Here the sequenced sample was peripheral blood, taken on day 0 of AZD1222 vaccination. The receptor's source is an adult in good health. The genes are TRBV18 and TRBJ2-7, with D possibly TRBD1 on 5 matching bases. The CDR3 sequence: CASSPGQDYEQYF. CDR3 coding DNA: TGTGCCAGCTCGCCAGGACAAGACTACGAGCAGTACTTC.